The rows below give T cell receptor beta chains drawn from one sample of a study of blood T cells in healthy people across ages. TCRdb re-analysed the 5' RACE reads in MiXCR, keeping a single row per CDR3 protein. The table has roughly 720,000 distinct CDR3 sequences, around half seen once. Sequencing was performed on blood. Every receptor here comes from a man older than 75 in good health. The CDR3 runs from the conserved cysteine through the conserved F or W.

v_gene: TRBV3-1; CDR3aa: CASSQLDRGDEAFF
v_gene: TRBV20-1; CDR3aa: CSARVGRGRSEQYF
v_gene: TRBV18; CDR3aa: CASSPQASGRAQETQYF
v_gene: TRBV25-1; CDR3aa: CASRRAGSIEQYF
v_gene: TRBV11-2; CDR3aa: CASTAAEYVQDEQFF
v_gene: TRBV6-5; CDR3aa: CASSGIGQGGQPQHF
v_gene: TRBV6-1; CDR3aa: CASSDWAGSGEQYF
v_gene: TRBV21-1; CDR3aa: CASSGDSFHEQYF
v_gene: TRBV6-5; CDR3aa: CASSYFGGANTGELFF
v_gene: TRBV29-1; CDR3aa: CSVEESGTSGRINEQFF
v_gene: TRBV21-1; CDR3aa: CASRLKAHSYEQYF
v_gene: TRBV6-5; CDR3aa: CASSRSGYTEAFF
v_gene: TRBV20-1; CDR3aa: CSARDGLAGHTDTQYF
v_gene: TRBV29-1; CDR3aa: CSVVRRGQPYEQYF
v_gene: TRBV6-1; CDR3aa: CASSEGFPGQGMYERYF
v_gene: TRBV20-1; CDR3aa: CSARGIQAYEQYF
v_gene: TRBV6-6; CDR3aa: CASSYSDGELFF
v_gene: TRBV20-1; CDR3aa: CSAQATSGFYNEQYF
v_gene: TRBV7-8; CDR3aa: CASSFGRGPNEQFF
v_gene: TRBV6-1; CDR3aa: CASSEAGRSSYNEQFF
v_gene: TRBV7-9; CDR3aa: CASSPDGINQPQHF
v_gene: TRBV10-3; CDR3aa: CAISVQGARNTGELFF
v_gene: TRBV9; CDR3aa: CASSVDGGVKEQYF
v_gene: TRBV5-1; CDR3aa: CASSLVPTGGIVELFF
v_gene: TRBV2; CDR3aa: CASSWFRGEQFF
v_gene: TRBV6-2/TRBV6-3; CDR3aa: CASSYLASGSYEQYF
v_gene: TRBV5-1; CDR3aa: CASSQNDRESGYTF
v_gene: TRBV7-2; CDR3aa: CASSRLGASGNYEQYF
v_gene: TRBV4-2; CDR3aa: CASSQEVGPYEQYF
v_gene: TRBV10-3; CDR3aa: CAINALEGGTYEQYF
v_gene: TRBV29-1; CDR3aa: CSVKPTGSYEQYF
v_gene: TRBV3-1; CDR3aa: CASSQDLLSGREQYF
v_gene: TRBV7-2; CDR3aa: CASSSRTSGSHEQYF
v_gene: TRBV2; CDR3aa: CASSVERLAAYNEQFF
v_gene: TRBV28; CDR3aa: CASSPLGQEYGYTF
v_gene: TRBV6-2/TRBV6-3; CDR3aa: CASSYLGTASPSGANVLTF
v_gene: TRBV12-3/TRBV12-4; CDR3aa: CASSRGRQQETQYF
v_gene: TRBV6-1; CDR3aa: CAIRAYERLSYNEQFF
v_gene: TRBV20-1; CDR3aa: CSANHQGVNYGYTF
v_gene: TRBV20-1; CDR3aa: CSARDWGQVGEQYF